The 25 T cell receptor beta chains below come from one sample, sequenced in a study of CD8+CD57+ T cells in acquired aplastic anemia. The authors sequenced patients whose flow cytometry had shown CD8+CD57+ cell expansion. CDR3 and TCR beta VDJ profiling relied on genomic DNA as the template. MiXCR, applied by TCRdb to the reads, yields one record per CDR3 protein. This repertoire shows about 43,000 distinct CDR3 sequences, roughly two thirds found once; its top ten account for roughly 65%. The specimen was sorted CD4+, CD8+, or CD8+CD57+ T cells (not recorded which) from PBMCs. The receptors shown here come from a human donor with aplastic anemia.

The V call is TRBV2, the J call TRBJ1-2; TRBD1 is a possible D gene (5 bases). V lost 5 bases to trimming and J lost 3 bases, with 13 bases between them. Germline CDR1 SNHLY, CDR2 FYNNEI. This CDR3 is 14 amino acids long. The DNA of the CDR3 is TGTGCCAGCAGTTCCCGGGGCCGGGACTATGGCTACACCTTC. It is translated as CASSSRGRDYGYTF. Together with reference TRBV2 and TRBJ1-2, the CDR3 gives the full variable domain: EPEVTQTPSHQVTQMGQEVILRCVPISNHLYFYWYRQILGQKVEFLVSFYNNEISEKSEIFDDQFSVERPDGSNFTLKIRSTKLEDSAMYFCASSSRGRDYGYTFGSGTRLTVV.

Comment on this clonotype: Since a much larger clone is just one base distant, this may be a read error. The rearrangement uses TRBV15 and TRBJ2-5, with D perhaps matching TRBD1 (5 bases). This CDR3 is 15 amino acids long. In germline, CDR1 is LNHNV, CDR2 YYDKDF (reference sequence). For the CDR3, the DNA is TGTGCCACCAGCAGCTTAGGGTATGGACAAGAGACCCGGTACTTC. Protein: CATSSLGYGQETRYF.

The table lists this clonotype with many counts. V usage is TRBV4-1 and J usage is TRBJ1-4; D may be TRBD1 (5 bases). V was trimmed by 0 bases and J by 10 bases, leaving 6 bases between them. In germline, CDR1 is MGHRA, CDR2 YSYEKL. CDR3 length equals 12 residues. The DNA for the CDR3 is TGCGCCAGCAGCCAAGAAGGGACAAAACTGTTTTTT. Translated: CASSQEGTKLFF.

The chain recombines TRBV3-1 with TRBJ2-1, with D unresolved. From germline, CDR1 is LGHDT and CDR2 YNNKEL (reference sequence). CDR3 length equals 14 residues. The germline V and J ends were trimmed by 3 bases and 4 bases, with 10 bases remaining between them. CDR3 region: CASSQGKPYNEQFF. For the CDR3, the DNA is TGTGCCAGCAGCCAGGGTAAACCGTACAATGAGCAGTTCTTC.

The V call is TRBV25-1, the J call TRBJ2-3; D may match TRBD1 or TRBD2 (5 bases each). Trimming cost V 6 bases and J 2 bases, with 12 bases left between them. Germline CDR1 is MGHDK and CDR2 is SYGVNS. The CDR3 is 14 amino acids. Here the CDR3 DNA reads TGTGCCAGCAGGGACCCGGGGACCACAGATACGCAGTATTTT. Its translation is CASRDPGTTDTQYF.

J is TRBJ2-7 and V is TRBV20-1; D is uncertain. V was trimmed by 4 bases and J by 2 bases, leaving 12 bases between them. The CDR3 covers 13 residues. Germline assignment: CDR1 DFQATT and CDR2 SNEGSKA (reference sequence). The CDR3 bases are TGCAGTGCTATGACCGGGTCCACCTACGAGCAGTACTTC. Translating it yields CSAMTGSTYEQYF.

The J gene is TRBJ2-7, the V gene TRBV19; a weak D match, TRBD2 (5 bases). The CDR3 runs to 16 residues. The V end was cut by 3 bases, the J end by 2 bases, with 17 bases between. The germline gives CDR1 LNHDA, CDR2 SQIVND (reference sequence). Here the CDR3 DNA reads TGTGCCAGTAGTATTGGAGGACGGGTGGGGACCTACGAGCAGTACTTC. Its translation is CASSIGGRVGTYEQYF.

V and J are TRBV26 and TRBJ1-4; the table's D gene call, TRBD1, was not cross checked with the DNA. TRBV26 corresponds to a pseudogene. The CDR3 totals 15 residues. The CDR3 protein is CASSSLQGPNEKLFF. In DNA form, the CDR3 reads TGTGCCAGCAGTTCGTTACAGGGACCTAATGAAAAACTGTTTTTT.

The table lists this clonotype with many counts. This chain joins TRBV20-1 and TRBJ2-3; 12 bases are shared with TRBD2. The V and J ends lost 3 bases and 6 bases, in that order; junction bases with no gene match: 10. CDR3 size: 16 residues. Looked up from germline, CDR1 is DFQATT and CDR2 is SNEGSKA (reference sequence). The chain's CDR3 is CSASSGRTSGTDTQYF. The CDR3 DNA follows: TGCAGTGCTAGTAGCGGGAGGACTAGCGGGACGGATACGCAGTATTTT.

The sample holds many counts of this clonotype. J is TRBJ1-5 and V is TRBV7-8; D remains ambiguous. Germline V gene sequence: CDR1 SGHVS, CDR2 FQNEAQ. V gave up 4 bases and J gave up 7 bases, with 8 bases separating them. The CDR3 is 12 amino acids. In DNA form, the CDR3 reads TGTGCCAGCAGCTCCCCGGGACAGCCCCAGCATTTT. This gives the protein CASSSPGQPQHF.

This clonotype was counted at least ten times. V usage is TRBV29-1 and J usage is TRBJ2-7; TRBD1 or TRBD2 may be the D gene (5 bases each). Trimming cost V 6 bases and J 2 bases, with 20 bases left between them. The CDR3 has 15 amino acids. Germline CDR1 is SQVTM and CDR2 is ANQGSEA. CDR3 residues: CSVQTRDAAPYEQYF. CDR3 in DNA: TGCAGCGTCCAAACCCGGGACGCCGCTCCCTACGAGCAGTACTTC.

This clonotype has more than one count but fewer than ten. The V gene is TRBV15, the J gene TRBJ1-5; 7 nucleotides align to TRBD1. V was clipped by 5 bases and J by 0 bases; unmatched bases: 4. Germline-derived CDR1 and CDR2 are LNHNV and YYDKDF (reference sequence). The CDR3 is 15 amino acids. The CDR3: CATSWTGDSNQPQHF. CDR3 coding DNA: TGTGCCACCAGCTGGACAGGTGATAGCAATCAGCCCCAGCATTTT.

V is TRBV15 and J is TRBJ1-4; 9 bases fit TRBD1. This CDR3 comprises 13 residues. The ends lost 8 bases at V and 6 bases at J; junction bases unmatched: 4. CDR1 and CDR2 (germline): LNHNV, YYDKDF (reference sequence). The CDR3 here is CATSRDRDEKLFF. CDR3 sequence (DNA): TGTGCCACCTCACGGGACAGGGATGAAAAACTGTTTTTT.

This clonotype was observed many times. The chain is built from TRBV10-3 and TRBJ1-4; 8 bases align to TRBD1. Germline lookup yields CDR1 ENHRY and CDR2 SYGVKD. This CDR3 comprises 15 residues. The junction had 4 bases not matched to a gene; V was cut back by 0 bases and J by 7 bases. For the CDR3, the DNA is TGTGCCATCAGTGAGTCTCAGGGGGCGGGTGAAAAACTGTTTTTT. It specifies CAISESQGAGEKLFF.

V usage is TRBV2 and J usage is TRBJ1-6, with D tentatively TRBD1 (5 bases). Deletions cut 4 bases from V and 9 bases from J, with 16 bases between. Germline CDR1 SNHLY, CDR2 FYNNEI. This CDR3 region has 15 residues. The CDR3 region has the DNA TGTGCCAGCAGTGCTGTAGGGGCCGGCGGTTCACCCCTCCACTTT. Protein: CASSAVGAGGSPLHF.

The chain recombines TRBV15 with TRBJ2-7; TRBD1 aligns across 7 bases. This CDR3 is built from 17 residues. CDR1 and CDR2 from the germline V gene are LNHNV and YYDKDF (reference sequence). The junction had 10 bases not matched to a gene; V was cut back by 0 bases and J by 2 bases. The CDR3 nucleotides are TGTGCCACCAGCAGAGATAGTCCAGGGGGACCGGCCTACGAGCAGTACTTC. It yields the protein CATSRDSPGGPAYEQYF.

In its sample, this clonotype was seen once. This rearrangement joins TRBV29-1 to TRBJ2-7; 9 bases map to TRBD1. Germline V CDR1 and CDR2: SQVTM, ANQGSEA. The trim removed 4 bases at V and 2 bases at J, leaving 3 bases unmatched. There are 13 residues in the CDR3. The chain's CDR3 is CSVAGTGPYEQYF. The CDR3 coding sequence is TGCAGCGTTGCCGGGACAGGGCCCTACGAGCAGTACTTC.

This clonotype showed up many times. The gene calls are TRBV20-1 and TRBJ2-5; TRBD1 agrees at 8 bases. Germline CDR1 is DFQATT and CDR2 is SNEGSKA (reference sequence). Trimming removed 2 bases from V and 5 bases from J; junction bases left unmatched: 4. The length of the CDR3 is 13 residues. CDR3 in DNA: TGCAGTGCTAGACAGGGGGCGTGGGAGACCCAGTACTTC. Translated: CSARQGAWETQYF.

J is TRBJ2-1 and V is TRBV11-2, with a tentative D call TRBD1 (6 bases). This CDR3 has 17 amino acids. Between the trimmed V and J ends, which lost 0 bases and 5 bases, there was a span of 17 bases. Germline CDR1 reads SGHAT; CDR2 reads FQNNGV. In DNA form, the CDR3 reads TGTGCCAGCAGCTTAGATCTGACGGGACACCCGGACAATGAGCAGTTCTTC. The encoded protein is CASSLDLTGHPDNEQFF.

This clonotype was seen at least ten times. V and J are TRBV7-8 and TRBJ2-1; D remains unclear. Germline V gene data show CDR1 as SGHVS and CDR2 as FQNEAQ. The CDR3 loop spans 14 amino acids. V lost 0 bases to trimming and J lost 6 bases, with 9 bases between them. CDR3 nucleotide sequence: TGTGCCAGCAGCTTAGCGCGACCCCCCAATGAGCAGTTCTTC. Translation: CASSLARPPNEQFF.

The CDR3 protein is CATSREGQTTDTQYF. CDR3 nucleotides: TGTGCCACCAGCAGAGAGGGGCAGACTACAGATACGCAGTATTTT. The chain has TRBV15 and TRBJ2-3, with D possibly matching TRBD1 (5 bases). The length of the CDR3 is 15 residues. The V end lost 0 bases, the J end lost 3 bases, and 10 bases lay between the germline ends. CDR1 LNHNV and CDR2 YYDKDF come from the germline V gene (reference sequence). The whole variable domain, filled in from reference TRBV15 and TRBJ2-3, reads DAMVIQNPRYQVTQFGKPVTLSCSQTLNHNVMYWYQQKSSQAPKLLFHYYDKDFNNEADTPDNFQSRRPNTSFCFLDIRSPGLGDTAMYLCATSREGQTTDTQYFGPGTRLTVL.

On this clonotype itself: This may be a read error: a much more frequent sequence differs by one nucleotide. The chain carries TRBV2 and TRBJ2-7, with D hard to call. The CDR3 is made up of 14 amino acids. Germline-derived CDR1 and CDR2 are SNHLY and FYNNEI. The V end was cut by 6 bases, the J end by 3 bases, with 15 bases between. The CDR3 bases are TGTGCCAGCAGCTTACTCCAGGATGGCTACGAGCAGTACTTC. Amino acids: CASSLLQDGYEQYF.

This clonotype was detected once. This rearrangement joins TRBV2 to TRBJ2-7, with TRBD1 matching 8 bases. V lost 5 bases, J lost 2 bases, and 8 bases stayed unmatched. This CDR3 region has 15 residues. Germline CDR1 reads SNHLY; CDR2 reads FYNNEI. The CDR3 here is CASSPGQGLTYEQYF. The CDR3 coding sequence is TGTGCCAGCAGTCCCGGACAGGGCCTTACCTACGAGCAGTACTTC.

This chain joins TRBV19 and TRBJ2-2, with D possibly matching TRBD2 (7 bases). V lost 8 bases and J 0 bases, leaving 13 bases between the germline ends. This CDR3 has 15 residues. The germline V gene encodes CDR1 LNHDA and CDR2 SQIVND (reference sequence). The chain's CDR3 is CASQGGGANTGELFF. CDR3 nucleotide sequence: TGTGCCAGTCAAGGGGGGGGCGCGAACACCGGGGAGCTGTTTTTT.

In DNA, the CDR3 is TGTGCCAGCAGTTGGACTAGCTCCCCGGGACAGTTCGACGAGCAGTACTTC. Protein product: CASSWTSSPGQFDEQYF. This chain connects TRBV12-3 or TRBV12-4 to TRBJ2-7; D possibly corresponds to TRBD2 (8 bases). This CDR3 is built from 17 residues. The V end was cut by 4 bases, the J end by 5 bases, with 24 bases between.